Reported below is one TCR beta chain. These data originate in a study of blood T cell repertoires in COVID-19. Produced via immunoSEQ multiplex PCR; TCRdb's table is partial and in-frame only. The repertoire consists of a few hundred thousand clones, with roughly 85% occurring once and the leading ten covering 3.8%. Sequenced input: PBMCs or T cells enriched from blood (not recorded which). This clonotype was obtained from a woman aged 40 to 50 with acute COVID-19.

In DNA, the CDR3 is TGTGCCAGCAGCGAGATCTCTGGGGCCAACGTCCTGACTTTC. Residues: CASSEISGANVLTF. The gene calls are TRBV7-3 and TRBJ2-6; D not resolved. V was clipped by 5 bases and J by 0 bases, with 5 bases between them. The CDR3 loop spans 14 amino acids. Germline values: CDR1 SGHTA, CDR2 FQGTGA.